These 22 T cell receptor beta chains came from one sample sequenced in a study of T cell changes during pregnancy in multiple sclerosis. Clones were sequenced by immunoSEQ multiplex PCR, and TCRdb holds only the in-frame ones, with some missing. The table includes 35,000 to 55,000 clones, about 89% detected once. Sequencing was performed on CD4+ T cells from peripheral blood mononuclear cells, taken after pregnancy. The receptor source for this set is a female donor with multiple sclerosis, enrolled in a pregnancy study.

The chain employs TRBV12-5 and TRBJ1-3, with D unresolved. Germline values: CDR1 LGHNT, CDR2 FRNRAP. This CDR3 spans 16 amino acids. The germline V and J ends were trimmed by 2 bases and 7 bases, with 18 bases remaining between them. The DNA of the CDR3 is TGTGCTAGTGGTTTGACTCACGGACTGGGAGTCAACACCATATATTTT. Its protein product is CASGLTHGLGVNTIYF.

The gene calls are TRBV19 and TRBJ2-1; 7 positions agree with TRBD1. With 5 bases clipped from V and 7 bases from J, the junction kept 8 bases outside the gene matches. Germline V lookup: CDR1 LNHDA, CDR2 SQIVND (reference sequence). The CDR3 sequence is 14 residues long. CDR3 sequence (DNA): TGTGCCAGTAGTCCCCAGAAGGGGGCAAATGAGCAGTTCTTC. This codes for CASSPQKGANEQFF.

This chain joins TRBV6-4 and TRBJ1-2; 7 bases map to TRBD1. Per germline, CDR1 MRHNA and CDR2 SNTAGT. The CDR3 loop spans 13 amino acids. The trim removed 6 bases at V and 3 bases at J, leaving 4 bases unmatched. The DNA for the CDR3 is TGTGCCAGCAGCCCCACAGGGGACTATGGCTACACCTTC. It encodes CASSPTGDYGYTF.

V is TRBV19 and J is TRBJ1-5, with unresolved D. Trimming removed 1 base from V and 6 bases from J, with 10 bases in between. Germline V gives CDR1 LNHDA, CDR2 SQIVND (reference sequence). The CDR3 is 14 amino acids. CDR3 bases: TGTGCCAGTAGTATAGCTGGAGGGCTTCAGCCCCAGCATTTT. Translation: CASSIAGGLQPQHF.

This rearrangement joins TRBV28 to TRBJ1-2, with TRBD1 matching 8 bases. This CDR3 contains 15 residues. Trimming cost V 6 bases and J 2 bases; bases outside gene matches: 8. Looked up from germline, CDR1 is MDHEN and CDR2 is SYDVKM. The CDR3 bases are TGTGCCAGCAGACCGACAGGACAGGGAAACTATGGCTACACCTTC. This codes for CASRPTGQGNYGYTF.

The genes are TRBV28 and TRBJ1-5, with 7 nucleotides matching TRBD1. Germline values: CDR1 MDHEN, CDR2 SYDVKM. This CDR3 has 14 amino acids. V dropped 3 bases and J dropped 11; count of bases not matched to a gene: 10. The DNA of the CDR3 is TGTGCCAGCAGTTTGAGACAGGGAGGTACGACCCAGCATTTT. As protein: CASSLRQGGTTQHF.

The J gene is TRBJ1-6, the V gene TRBV6-5; 8 bases map to TRBD1. With V trimmed by 2 bases and J by 9 bases, 6 bases remained unmatched. The germline gives CDR1 MNHEY, CDR2 SVGAGI. The CDR3 is 15 amino acids. The CDR3 reads CASSYTRDRSSPLHF. DNA for the CDR3: TGTGCCAGCAGTTACACCCGGGACAGGAGTTCACCCCTCCACTTT.

The genes are TRBV7-2 and TRBJ1-1, with 7 bases fitting TRBD1. Trimming removed 5 bases from V and 3 bases from J; junction bases left unmatched: 3. Germline CDR1 reads SGHTA; CDR2 reads FQGNSA. The CDR3 has 13 amino acids. The CDR3 sequence: CASSPDRDTEAFF. DNA for the CDR3: TGTGCCAGCAGCCCTGACAGGGACACTGAAGCTTTCTTT.

The V gene is TRBV27, the J gene TRBJ1-5; D ambiguous. The CDR3 is 15 amino acids. Germline V gives CDR1 MNHEY, CDR2 SMNVEV (reference sequence). V lost 3 bases and J lost 1, with 10 bases in between. CDR3 residues: CASSFEGGSNQPQHF. CDR3 DNA sequence: TGTGCCAGCAGTTTTGAGGGCGGGAGCAATCAGCCCCAGCATTTT.

The rearrangement links TRBV6-5 to TRBJ2-7; 12 bases line up with TRBD1. V trimming: 3 bases; J trimming: 5 bases; junction bases outside the gene matches: 5. Germline V gene sequence: CDR1 MNHEY, CDR2 SVGAGI. The CDR3 spans 15 residues. The CDR3 sequence is CASSYFGTGGDEQYF. CDR3 nucleotides: TGTGCCAGCAGTTATTTCGGGACAGGGGGCGACGAGCAGTACTTC.

The chain couples TRBV5-1 to TRBJ2-3; D might be TRBD1 (5 bases). Trimming left V 0 bases short and J 1 base short, with 6 bases between. Germline CDR1 reads SGHRS; CDR2 reads YFSETQ. The CDR3 length is 14 residues. The CDR3 loop reads CASSLEQGTDTQYF. As DNA, the CDR3 is TGCGCCAGCAGCTTGGAACAGGGCACAGATACGCAGTATTTT. Supplemented by reference TRBV5-1 and TRBJ2-3, the full variable domain reads KAGVTQTPRYLIKTRGQQVTLSCSPISGHRSVSWYQQTPGQGLQFLFEYFSETQRNKGNFPGRFSGRQFSNSRSEMNVSTLELGDSALYLCASSLEQGTDTQYFGPGTRLTVL.

V gene TRBV28 combines with J gene TRBJ1-4, with D unclear. This CDR3 region has 14 residues. Germline V gives CDR1 MDHEN, CDR2 SYDVKM. Trimming pared 4 bases from V and 0 bases from J, leaving 6 bases between. The CDR3 loop is CASSSGPTNEKLFF. In nucleotides, the CDR3 is TGTGCCAGCAGTTCAGGCCCAACTAATGAAAAACTGTTTTTT.

V and J are TRBV4-3 and TRBJ2-3; no clear D gene. From germline, CDR1 is LGHNA and CDR2 YSLEER. The CDR3 runs 13 residues. Trimming stripped 4 bases from V and 2 bases from J, with 7 bases between. The CDR3 reads CASSPRITDTQYF. The DNA of the CDR3 is TGCGCCAGCAGCCCGAGAATCACAGATACGCAGTATTTT.

V and J are TRBV5-1 and TRBJ1-6; TRBD1 agrees at 7 bases. CDR1 SGHRS and CDR2 YFSETQ come from the germline V gene. With 4 bases clipped from V and 7 bases from J, the junction kept 8 bases outside the gene matches. The CDR3 length is 15 residues. The DNA for the CDR3 is TGCGCCAGCAGCCTTGGACAGGCTGAGAATTCACCCCTCCACTTT. Amino acids: CASSLGQAENSPLHF.

This sequence joins TRBV7-2 and TRBJ1-2; no clear D gene. CDR1 is SGHTA and CDR2 is FQGNSA in the germline V gene. The V end was cut by 2 bases, the J end by 5 bases, with 9 bases between. This CDR3 has 13 amino acids. The DNA for the CDR3 is TGTGCCAGCAGCTTAAGTAGCCTTTATGGCTACACCTTC. This gives the protein CASSLSSLYGYTF.

This sequence joins TRBV7-9 and TRBJ2-5; TRBD1 agrees at 9 bases. J was trimmed by 3 bases and V by 5 bases; bases with no gene match: 4. The CDR3 is 14 amino acids. Germline CDR1 and CDR2: SEHNR and FQNEAQ (reference sequence). The CDR3 loop reads CASSRRQGEETQYF. The CDR3 bases are TGTGCCAGCAGCAGAAGACAGGGGGAAGAGACCCAGTACTTC.

The chain couples TRBV5-1 to TRBJ2-1; weak D call: TRBD1 (6 bases). CDR1 SGHRS and CDR2 YFSETQ come from the germline V gene. The V end was cut by 2 bases, the J end by 8 bases, with 8 bases between. The CDR3 has 12 residues. CDR3 DNA sequence: TGCGCCAGCAGCTTTTCAGGGGATGAGCAGTTCTTC. Amino acids: CASSFSGDEQFF.

The V gene is TRBV10-2, the J gene TRBJ2-7; D unresolved. The CDR3 spans 16 residues. CDR1 is WSHSY and CDR2 is SAAADI in the germline V gene. V was clipped by 7 bases and J by 0 bases, with 19 bases between them. The CDR3 loop reads CASTDPRRLPSYEQYF. In DNA, the CDR3 is TGCGCCAGCACCGACCCCCGGCGGCTCCCCTCCTACGAGCAGTACTTC.

V and J are TRBV6-5 and TRBJ2-7, with TRBD1 matching over 8 bases. The germline CDR1 and CDR2 sequences are MNHEY and SVGAGI. CDR3 size: 15 residues. Losses at the gene ends were 0 bases for V and 2 bases for J; bases not matched to a gene: 3. The CDR3 region has the DNA TGTGCCAGCAGTTACTCGACAGGGGTTGCCTACGAGCAGTACTTC. Amino acid sequence: CASSYSTGVAYEQYF.

This rearrangement joins TRBV29-1 to TRBJ1-1; D uncertain. Per the germline V gene, CDR1 is SQVTM and CDR2 is ANQGSEA. The CDR3 is made up of 12 amino acids. V was trimmed by 7 bases and J by 3 bases, leaving 12 bases between them. In DNA, the CDR3 is TGCAGCGCCGACGCCGGGTACACTGAAGCTTTCTTT. This codes for CSADAGYTEAFF.

The rearrangement links TRBV5-6 to TRBJ1-5, with TRBD1 identical over 8 bases. The CDR3 runs 17 residues. With 0 bases clipped from V and 7 bases from J, the junction kept 12 bases outside the gene matches. CDR1 is SGHDT and CDR2 is YYEEEE in the germline V gene. CDR3 bases: TGTGCCAGCAGCTTGGCCGTTGGGCAGGGGGCTGGGCAGCCCCAGCATTTT. It yields the protein CASSLAVGQGAGQPQHF.

The V call is TRBV7-2, the J call TRBJ2-3; 7 nucleotides agree with TRBD2. V trimming: 2 bases; J trimming: 10 bases; junction bases outside the gene matches: 15. Germline V CDR1 and CDR2: SGHTA, FQGNSA. The CDR3 spans 16 residues. This chain's CDR3 is CASSLLRDYPPGAQYF. The DNA of the CDR3 is TGTGCCAGCAGCTTACTTCGGGACTATCCCCCCGGGGCGCAGTATTTT.